The entry that follows covers one T cell receptor (beta chain) sequence. Its antigen is still unknown. Use of 60 Vbeta and 13 Jbeta primers characterized the PCR. Generated by immunoSEQ multiplex PCR, the TCRdb table keeps only in-frame clones and is missing some. Its table records about 160,000 clones. This entry comes from a study of cytomegalovirus exposure and HLA in healthy donors. The germline V gene encodes CDR1 SGHDN and CDR2 FVKESK. The ends lost 4 bases at V and 5 bases at J; junction bases unmatched: 10. This CDR3 comprises 16 residues. General study results and limits: Later on, an analysis found that several of the most significant clusters appeared to be linked to common viral pathogens, which included parvovirus B19. Earlier results showed most TCR beta V segments being productive about 87% or about 30% of the time.

The sample was PBMCs. The clonotype was recovered from a woman aged 55-70 years in good health and CMV-seronegative. The chain recombines TRBV14 with TRBJ1-2; TRBD1 aligns across 10 bases. DNA of the CDR3: TGTGCCAGCAGCCTCCTATCGGGACAGGGGTTTTATGGCTACACCTTC. Encoded protein: CASSLLSGQGFYGYTF.